The source of this T cell receptor (beta chain) is a study of blood T cell repertoires in COVID-19. Overall study: Sample material is recorded as cDNA or gDNA derived from T cells, B-cell-depleted T cells, or PBMCs.

The Seattle site enrolled patients during active infection and followed them longitudinally. In the authors' methods: Quantification of nucleated cells was approximated via reference gene primer amplification. TCRdb's copy holds only in-frame clones and misses some; the assay was immunoSEQ multiplex PCR. V and J calls and clone size are those listed in that table; D and trimming were worked out from the DNA. The table has fewer than 350,000 clones, around 90% seen once. With 4 bases clipped from V and 4 bases from J, the junction kept 5 bases outside the gene matches. Germline CDR1 is MRHNA and CDR2 is SNTAGT. The CDR3 extends over 16 amino acids.

The TCR comes from a woman between 25 and 40 years old with COVID-19, enrolled during active disease. Input material: peripheral blood. The chain recombines TRBV6-4 with TRBJ2-3, with TRBD2 identical over 13 bases. CDR3 amino acids: CASSARTSGSADTQYF. The CDR3 DNA sequence: TGTGCCAGCAGTGCCCGGACTAGCGGGAGTGCAGATACGCAGTATTTT.